The clone carrying this T cell receptor (beta chain) was counted many times. What it recognizes is unknown. This entry comes from a study of early T cells in non-severe SARS-CoV-2 infection. Trimming pared 5 bases from V and 7 bases from J, leaving 8 bases between. The germline V gene has CDR1 MNHNS and CDR2 SASEGT. The CDR3 consists of 11 residues. TCRdb used MiXCR to reprocess the 5' RACE reads, holding one entry per CDR3 protein. The sample lists about 33,000 distinct CDR3 sequences, roughly 4% occurring once. Study-wide results and caveats: The matching step, a VDJdb search, favored anti-spike CD8 responses and missed private and CD4 specificities.

Sequencing was done on a sample of whole blood. The TCR sequence derives from an adult who was a healthcare worker with PCR-confirmed SARS-CoV-2 infection or an uninfected control (not recorded which). The chain is built from TRBV6-1 and TRBJ1-2; unclear D gene. Here the CDR3 reads CASSFTFGYTF. CDR3 sequence (DNA): TGTGCCAGCAGTTTCACGTTTGGCTACACCTTC.